One T cell receptor (beta chain) is described in this entry. Antigen: not known. TCRdb's table, derived via immunoSEQ multiplex PCR, lists solely in-frame clones and lacks some. Of about 820,000 clones listed, nearly 95% are singletons. The entry originates in a study of shared clonotypes between healthy human individuals. Study at large: Each donor's CD4 naive and CD4 memory cells filled three plates apiece, CD8 naive two, and CD8 memory one.

Study-level results: An effect of sequencing depth on clonotype sharing among donors was expected.

It was CD45RO-negative cells, positively selected for CCR7, that made up naive CD8 cells, with terminally differentiated effector memory CD45RA+ cells excluded. The sequence came from a man aged 25-45 years in good health. Specimen: naive CD8+ T cells sorted from blood.

This CDR3 is CASSFGVGITYEQYF. For the CDR3, the DNA is TGTGCCAGCAGCTTCGGGGTCGGGATAACCTACGAGCAGTACTTC. The chain recombines TRBV5-4 with TRBJ2-7, with D possibly being TRBD2 (5 bases). This CDR3 comprises 15 residues. Germline V CDR1 and CDR2: SGHNT, YYREEE (reference sequence). V gave up 2 bases and J gave up 2 bases, with 14 bases separating them.